The 21 T cell receptor beta chains reported below all come from one sample, sequenced in a study of T cell responses to AZD1222 COVID-19 vaccine. Here immunoSEQ multiplex PCR was the method, and the copy in TCRdb shows in-frame clones only, minus some. The data contain approximately 90,000 clones, over 80% of them singletons. Sequencing was performed on peripheral blood, taken on day 0 of AZD1222 vaccination. These receptors were taken from an adult in good health.

The rearrangement links TRBV19 to TRBJ2-5, with D possibly called TRBD1 or TRBD2 (6 bases each). This CDR3 has 14 amino acids. Germline V gene lookup returns CDR1 LNHDA and CDR2 SQIVND (reference sequence). The V gene lost 3 bases and the J gene lost 4 bases, with 12 bases spanning the gap. CDR3 coding DNA: TGTGCCAGTAGTATCCCCGGGGGCATAGAGACCCAGTACTTC. It specifies CASSIPGGIETQYF. Looking up the rest from reference TRBV19 and TRBJ2-5 gives the full variable domain: DGGITQSPKYLFRKEGQNVTLSCEQNLNHDAMYWYRQDPGQGLRLIYYSQIVNDFQKGDIAEGYSVSREKKESFPLTVTSAQKNPTAFYLCASSIPGGIETQYFGPGTRLLVL.

V gene TRBV6-1 combines with J gene TRBJ2-7, with D possibly being TRBD1 (5 bases). The CDR3 extends over 14 amino acids. Deletions cut 2 bases from V and 2 bases from J, with 10 bases between. In germline, CDR1 is MNHNS, CDR2 SASEGT. The CDR3 DNA is TGTGCCAGCAGTGAATCAATGGGGCCCTACGAGCAGTACTTC. Translation gives CASSESMGPYEQYF.

This clone was observed a single time. The V gene is TRBV30, the J gene TRBJ2-7; TRBD2 is a possible D gene (6 bases). CDR3 size: 14 residues. Per germline, CDR1 GTSNPN and CDR2 SVGIG (reference sequence). Trimming cost V 0 bases and J 1 base, with 10 bases left between them. The CDR3 region has the DNA TGTGCCTGGAGTGTACTTCGGGAGTCCTACGAGCAGTACTTC. Amino acids: CAWSVLRESYEQYF. The full variable domain, with the rest looked up from reference TRBV30 and TRBJ2-7, is SQTIHQWPATLVQPVGSPLSLECTVEGTSNPNLYWYRQAAGRGLQLLFYSVGIGQISSEVPQNLSASRPQDRQFILSSKKLLLSDSGFYLCAWSVLRESYEQYFGPGTRLTVT.

The J gene is TRBJ2-2, the V gene TRBV12-3 or TRBV12-4; TRBD2 is a possible D gene (5 bases). The CDR3 runs to 13 residues. Trimming shortened V by 7 bases and J by 6 bases, and 12 bases separated the two germline ends. In nucleotides, the CDR3 is TGTGCCAGCACCCTACTAGAATCCGGGGAGCTGTTTTTT. As protein: CASTLLESGELFF.

The count of this clone is one. This chain uses TRBV9 with TRBJ2-2, with 11 bases lining up with TRBD2. J gave up 3 bases and V 5 bases, and 0 bases lay outside the gene matches. The CDR3 has 14 residues. Germline values: CDR1 SGDLS, CDR2 YYNGEE. CDR3 loop: CASRGLADTGELFF. For the CDR3, the DNA is TGTGCCAGCAGGGGACTAGCGGACACCGGGGAGCTGTTTTTT. Together with reference TRBV9 and TRBJ2-2, the CDR3 gives the full variable domain: DSGVTQTPKHLITATGQRVTLRCSPRSGDLSVYWYQQSLDQGLQFLIQYYNGEERAKGNILERFSAQQFPDLHSELNLSSLELGDSALYFCASRGLADTGELFFGEGSRLTVL.

The chain carries TRBV11-2 and TRBJ2-1, with TRBD2 matching 8 bases. Germline-derived CDR1 and CDR2 are SGHAT and FQNNGV. The V segment lost 4 bases and the J segment 7 bases; nucleotides outside the gene matches: 9. The CDR3 totals 15 residues. CDR3 region: CASSYLGSGVNEQFF. The DNA for the CDR3 is TGTGCCAGCAGCTACCTTGGTAGCGGGGTAAATGAGCAGTTCTTC.

The V and J genes are TRBV5-8 and TRBJ2-3; D is possibly TRBD1 or TRBD2 (5 bases each). V lost 5 bases, J lost 4 bases, and 11 bases lay in between. CDR3 length: 13 residues. Looked up from germline, CDR1 is SGHTS and CDR2 is YDEGEE. CDR3 sequence: CASRQRGPDTQYF. In DNA, the CDR3 is TGTGCCAGCAGACAGAGGGGTCCAGATACGCAGTATTTT.

The rearrangement joins TRBV7-2 to TRBJ2-2; no definite D call. V was trimmed by 2 bases and J by 5 bases, leaving 9 bases between them. The CDR3 runs to 14 residues. Germline lookup yields CDR1 SGHTA and CDR2 FQGNSA. The CDR3 bases are TGTGCCAGCAGCTTAATTGGCGGAACCGGGGAGCTGTTTTTT. It codes for CASSLIGGTGELFF.

This chain links TRBV7-9 with TRBJ1-2; 10 bases match TRBD1. Losses at the gene ends were 3 bases for V and 6 bases for J; bases not matched to a gene: 1. The CDR3 has 13 residues. Germline V gene data show CDR1 as SEHNR and CDR2 as FQNEAQ (reference sequence). The CDR3 region has the DNA TGTGCCAGCAGCTTCGGGACAGGGGATGGCTACACCTTC. Translating it yields CASSFGTGDGYTF.

The chain employs TRBV9 and TRBJ2-7; D unclear. The CDR3 covers 18 residues. V dropped 4 bases and J dropped 5 bases, with 28 bases sitting between them. The germline V gene encodes CDR1 SGDLS and CDR2 YYNGEE. This chain's CDR3 is CASSPQTPTPLGEDEQYF. The CDR3 DNA reads TGTGCCAGCAGCCCACAAACCCCGACACCCCTGGGCGAGGACGAGCAGTACTTC.

The V and J genes are TRBV3-1 (or the pseudogene TRBV3-2) and TRBJ1-2; D is perhaps TRBD1 (6 bases). The CDR3 extends over 13 amino acids. Germline V gene sequence: CDR1 LGHDT, CDR2 YNNKEL (reference sequence). With 6 bases removed from V and 6 bases from J, the gap between germline ends came to 14 bases. The CDR3 DNA sequence: TGTGCCAGCAGTGCCATCGGGGGGCATGGCTACACCTTC. Translation: CASSAIGGHGYTF.

This chain joins TRBV5-1 and TRBJ1-4; possible D gene TRBD1, 5 bases. Trimming pared 4 bases from V and 3 bases from J, leaving 16 bases between. The germline CDR1 and CDR2 sequences are SGHRS and YFSETQ. This CDR3 region has 16 residues. The CDR3 bases are TGCGCCAGCAGCCCCGGCGGGGGTTGGCCTAATGAAAAACTGTTTTTT. Amino acid sequence: CASSPGGGWPNEKLFF.

J is TRBJ1-5 and V is TRBV18; D gene unclear. Germline-derived CDR1 and CDR2 are KGHSH and LQKENI. The CDR3 spans 15 residues. V lost 1 base to trimming and J lost 1 base, with 8 bases between them. The chain's CDR3 is CASSPRVGSNQPQHF. The CDR3 nucleotides read TGTGCCAGCTCACCACGGGTAGGGAGCAATCAGCCCCAGCATTTT.

This clone was picked up one time. This chain uses TRBV4-1 with TRBJ2-3, with 8 bases matching TRBD2. This CDR3 region has 17 residues. V shed 2 bases, J shed 4 bases, and the junction held 11 bases outside the gene matches. The germline CDR1 and CDR2 sequences are MGHRA and YSYEKL. In DNA form, the CDR3 reads TGCGCCAGCAGCCAACCGAAGCTCCGGGGGGGAGCAGATACGCAGTATTTT. This gives the protein CASSQPKLRGGADTQYF.

This clone was picked up one time. V gene TRBV4-2 combines with J gene TRBJ1-3, with D perhaps matching TRBD1 (5 bases). Germline V CDR1 and CDR2: LGHNA, YNFKEQ. The CDR3 length is 14 residues. V dropped 1 base and J dropped 2 bases, with 6 bases sitting between them. The CDR3 bases are TGTGCCAGCAGCCAAGGGGGCACTGGAAACACCATATATTTT. Its protein product is CASSQGGTGNTIYF.

The CDR3 here is CASSPPGDTEAFF. The CDR3 coding sequence is TGTGCCAGCAGCCCGCCTGGGGACACTGAAGCTTTCTTT. The chain combines TRBV3-1 (or the pseudogene TRBV3-2) with TRBJ1-1, with unresolved D. Germline CDR1 and CDR2: LGHDT and YNNKEL (reference sequence). This CDR3 is 13 amino acids long. Trimming cost V 4 bases and J 3 bases, with 9 bases left between them.

The table lists this clone with a count of one. This chain joins TRBV7-9 and TRBJ2-1; maybe TRBD2 (7 bases). The germline CDR1 and CDR2 sequences are SEHNR and FQNEAQ (reference sequence). Trimming took 5 bases from V and 10 from J, leaving 24 bases between them. This CDR3 has 16 residues. CDR3 nucleotide sequence: TGTGCCAGCAGCCCAGCGGAGGGGGGGCCGATGATCGAGCAGTTCTTC. This translates into CASSPAEGGPMIEQFF. Using reference TRBV7-9 and TRBJ2-1 for the parts outside the CDR3, the full variable domain is DTGVSQNPRHKITKRGQNVTFRCDPISEHNRLYWYRQTLGQGPEFLTYFQNEAQLEKSRLLSDRFSAERPKGSFSTLEIQRTEQGDSAMYLCASSPAEGGPMIEQFFGPGTRLTVL.

On this clone: Other DNA variants within this sample encode the same CDR3. The chain employs TRBV18 and TRBJ1-5; D is unclear. Germline values: CDR1 KGHSH, CDR2 LQKENI. V lost 0 bases and J 2 bases, leaving 5 bases between the germline ends. The length of the CDR3 is 14 residues. The CDR3: CASSPPNGNQPQHF. CDR3 in DNA: TGTGCCAGCTCACCACCGAACGGCAATCAGCCCCAGCATTTT. The entire variable domain, with the rest obtained from reference TRBV18 and TRBJ1-5, is as follows: NAGVMQNPRHLVRRRGQEARLRCSPMKGHSHVYWYRQLPEEGLKFMVYLQKENIIDESGMPKERFSAEFPKEGPSILRIQQVVRGDSAAYFCASSPPNGNQPQHFGDGTRLSIL.

This clone appeared a few times. The rearrangement links TRBV5-1 to TRBJ2-7; D may be TRBD1 (6 bases). CDR1 is SGHRS and CDR2 is YFSETQ in the germline V gene. The CDR3 is 15 amino acids. Trimming took off 0 bases at V and 4 bases at J, with 14 bases between the two ends. In DNA, the CDR3 is TGCGCCAGCAGCTTGGACAGGGTAGTAAGTTACGAGCAGTACTTC. Residues: CASSLDRVVSYEQYF.

The V call is TRBV20-1, the J call TRBJ2-2; D is unclear. This CDR3 spans 11 amino acids. The germline V gene encodes CDR1 DFQATT and CDR2 SNEGSKA (reference sequence). Trimming left V 4 bases short and J 7 bases short, with 7 bases between. DNA of the CDR3: TGCAGTGCTAAGGACGTCGGGGAGCTGTTTTTT. Encoded protein: CSAKDVGELFF.

This clone was counted only a few times. J is TRBJ2-2 and V is TRBV28, with D hard to call. The germline gives CDR1 MDHEN, CDR2 SYDVKM. The CDR3 length is 14 residues. The V and J ends lost 7 bases and 0 bases respectively, with 9 bases between them. CDR3 nucleotide sequence: TGTGCCAGCACCCCCCTTACGAACACCGGGGAGCTGTTTTTT. It is translated as CASTPLTNTGELFF. Looking up the rest from reference TRBV28 and TRBJ2-2 gives the full variable domain: DVKVTQSSRYLVKRTGEKVFLECVQDMDHENMFWYRQDPGLGLRLIYFSYDVKMKEKGDIPEGYSVSREKKERFSLILESASTNQTSMYLCASTPLTNTGELFFGEGSRLTVL.